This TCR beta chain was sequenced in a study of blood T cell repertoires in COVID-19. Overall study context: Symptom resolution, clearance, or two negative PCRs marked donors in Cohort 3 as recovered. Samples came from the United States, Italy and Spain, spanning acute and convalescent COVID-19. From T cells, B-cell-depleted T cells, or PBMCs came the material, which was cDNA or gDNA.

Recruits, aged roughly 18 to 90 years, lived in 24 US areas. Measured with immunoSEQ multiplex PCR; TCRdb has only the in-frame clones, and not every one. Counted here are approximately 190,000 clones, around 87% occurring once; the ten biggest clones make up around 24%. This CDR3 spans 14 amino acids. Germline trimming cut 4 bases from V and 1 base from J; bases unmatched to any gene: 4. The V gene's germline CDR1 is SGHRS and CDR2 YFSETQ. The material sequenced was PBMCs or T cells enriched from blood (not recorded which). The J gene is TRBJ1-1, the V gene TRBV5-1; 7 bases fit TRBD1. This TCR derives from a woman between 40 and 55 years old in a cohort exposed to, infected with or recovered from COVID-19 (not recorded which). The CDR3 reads CASSGRQGNTEAFF. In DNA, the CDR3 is TGCGCCAGCAGCGGCCGACAGGGGAACACTGAAGCTTTCTTT.